The 21 T cell receptor beta chains below were found in one sample sequenced in a study of shared clonotypes between healthy human individuals. Naivety among CD8 cells was defined by CD45RO negativity and positive CCR7 selection, thereby excluding terminally differentiated effector memory CD45RA+ cells. Sequenced by immunoSEQ multiplex PCR; TCRdb stores in-frame clones only, minus some. The sample shows fewer than 800,000 clones, roughly nine tenths of them seen only once. Sequenced: naive CD8+ T cells sorted from blood. Every receptor here comes from a young man in good health.

V gene TRBV10-3 combines with J gene TRBJ2-3; TRBD2 matches at 14 bases. Germline V gives CDR1 ENHRY, CDR2 SYGVKD. The junction had 12 bases not matched to a gene; V was cut back by 6 bases and J by 4 bases. The CDR3 is 18 amino acids. The CDR3 is CAISLQEGTSGSADTQYF. In DNA form, the CDR3 reads TGTGCCATCAGCCTTCAGGAGGGGACTAGCGGGAGCGCAGATACGCAGTATTTT.

Details on this clone: The junction shows a germline mismatch at one end, possibly a read error. The gene calls are TRBV5-4 and TRBJ2-7; TRBD1 agrees at 9 bases. This CDR3 has 15 residues. Germline CDR1 and CDR2: SGHNT and YYREEE (reference sequence). The CDR3 DNA sequence: TGCGCCAGCAGCCAAGATGGGACAGGGTTGGCCGAGCAGTACTTC. It is translated as CASSQDGTGLAEQYF.

V and J are TRBV7-9 and TRBJ2-5; 8 bases are a match to TRBD2. This CDR3 is 19 amino acids long. Looked up from germline, CDR1 is SEHNR and CDR2 is FQNEAQ (reference sequence). With 7 bases clipped from V and 5 bases from J, the junction kept 24 bases outside the gene matches. CDR3 in amino acids: CASTSNLQREKLVRETQYF. The CDR3 DNA sequence: TGTGCCAGCACCTCCAACCTACAGCGGGAGAAGTTAGTACGGGAGACCCAGTACTTC.

This chain connects TRBV2 to TRBJ2-6, with TRBD2 matching 8 bases. V gave up 11 bases and J gave up 3 bases; unmatched junction bases: 9. The CDR3 is made up of 15 amino acids. Per germline, CDR1 SNHLY and CDR2 FYNNEI. CDR3 amino acids: CADTSGAVGANVLTF. The CDR3 nucleotides read TGTGCCGACACTAGCGGCGCGGTTGGGGCCAACGTCCTGACTTTC.

This rearrangement joins TRBV11-2 to TRBJ2-1; possibly TRBD1 for D (5 bases). From germline, CDR1 is SGHAT and CDR2 FQNNGV. This CDR3 spans 16 amino acids. V dropped 5 bases and J dropped 4 bases, with 18 bases sitting between them. The CDR3 sequence is CASSLISQGVYNEQFF. The DNA for the CDR3 is TGTGCCAGCAGCCTTATATCCCAAGGGGTATACAATGAGCAGTTCTTC.

The CDR3 sequence is CASSPPLLGWNTGELFF. For the CDR3, the DNA is TGTGCCAGCTCACCTCCGCTACTAGGCTGGAACACCGGGGAGCTGTTTTTT. The chain couples TRBV18 to TRBJ2-2; D possibly corresponds to TRBD2 (5 bases). Germline V CDR1 and CDR2: KGHSH, LQKENI. This CDR3 is 17 amino acids long. The V gene lost 3 bases and the J gene lost 1 base, with 15 bases spanning the gap.

The chain couples TRBV28 to TRBJ1-5; D is ambiguous. The V end lost 3 bases, the J end lost 0 bases, and 6 bases lay between the germline ends. Germline V lookup: CDR1 MDHEN, CDR2 SYDVKM. This CDR3 has 14 residues. The CDR3 sequence: CASSFAYSNQPQHF. For the CDR3, the DNA is TGTGCCAGCAGTTTTGCCTATAGCAATCAGCCCCAGCATTTT.

The chain has TRBV28 and TRBJ2-7, with a tentative D call TRBD2 (6 bases). Germline CDR1 MDHEN, CDR2 SYDVKM. The CDR3 is 14 residues long. Trimming stripped 3 bases from V and 2 bases from J, with 11 bases between. The CDR3 loop reads CASSFHGTPYEQYF. Written as DNA, the CDR3 is TGTGCCAGCAGTTTTCACGGGACTCCCTACGAGCAGTACTTC.

The rearrangement joins TRBV11-3 to TRBJ2-1, with TRBD1 as a possible D gene (5 bases). This CDR3 contains 14 residues. The germline CDR1 and CDR2 sequences are SGHNT and YENEEA. V was cut by 4 bases and J by 4 bases, with 11 bases left in between. CDR3 DNA sequence: TGTGCCAGCAGCTCTCTAGGGGCTTACAATGAGCAGTTCTTC. Translated, it gives CASSSLGAYNEQFF.

The chain uses TRBV7-2 and TRBJ2-7, with no clear D. V lost 5 bases and J lost 3, with 20 bases in between. CDR1 is SGHTA, CDR2 FQGNSA, per germline. The CDR3 consists of 16 residues. The CDR3: CASSPDLGLLNYEQYF. For the CDR3, the DNA is TGTGCCAGCAGCCCCGATCTAGGCCTCCTAAACTACGAGCAGTACTTC.

The rearrangement joins TRBV13 to TRBJ2-5, with D perhaps assigned TRBD1 or TRBD2 (5 bases each). With 5 bases removed from V and 4 bases from J, the gap between germline ends came to 11 bases. CDR1 and CDR2 from the germline V gene are PRHDT and FYEKMQ (reference sequence). This CDR3 contains 13 residues. The CDR3 here is CASSPRDGETQYF. Written as DNA, the CDR3 is TGTGCCAGCAGCCCCCGGGACGGAGAGACCCAGTACTTC.

A word on this clone: The sample carries other DNA sequences with the same CDR3. The rearrangement uses TRBV5-1 and TRBJ2-7, with D possibly being TRBD1 (6 bases). Germline loops: CDR1 SGHRS, CDR2 YFSETQ. This CDR3 contains 14 residues. V gave up 0 bases and J gave up 1 base, with 8 bases separating them. The CDR3 loop is CASSLGDRSYEQYF. The CDR3 DNA reads TGCGCCAGCAGCTTGGGTGACAGGTCCTACGAGCAGTACTTC.

CDR3: CASSLPGMITEAFF. Written as DNA, the CDR3 is TGTGCCAGCAGTTTACCGGGGATGATCACTGAAGCTTTCTTT. J is TRBJ1-1 and V is TRBV27; D gene unclear. CDR1 is MNHEY, CDR2 SMNVEV, per germline (reference sequence). Between the trimmed V and J ends, which lost 2 bases and 4 bases, there was a span of 11 bases. This CDR3 is built from 14 residues.

The chain employs TRBV5-1 and TRBJ2-5, with D possibly TRBD2 on 6 matching bases. The germline V gene has CDR1 SGHRS and CDR2 YFSETQ. Deletions cut 2 bases from V and 9 bases from J, with 20 bases between. The CDR3 consists of 15 residues. The CDR3 coding sequence is TGCGCCAGCAGCTTCGAGTCACCCCGGAGGGAGGCCCAGTACTTC. Protein sequence: CASSFESPRREAQYF. The full variable domain, its missing parts supplied by reference TRBV5-1 and TRBJ2-5, is KAGVTQTPRYLIKTRGQQVTLSCSPISGHRSVSWYQQTPGQGLQFLFEYFSETQRNKGNFPGRFSGRQFSNSRSEMNVSTLELGDSALYLCASSFESPRREAQYFGPGTRLLVL.

V gene TRBV27 combines with J gene TRBJ1-5; D gene ambiguous. Trimming removed 5 bases at V and 2 bases at J, with 13 bases between. Germline V CDR1 and CDR2: MNHEY, SMNVEV (reference sequence). The CDR3 consists of 15 residues. CDR3 in amino acids: CASSHGASGNQPQHF. CDR3 sequence (DNA): TGTGCCAGCAGTCACGGAGCCTCCGGCAATCAGCCCCAGCATTTT.

The chain carries TRBV9 and TRBJ2-5, with a weak D call TRBD1 (6 bases). Deletions cut 3 bases from V and 0 bases from J, with 12 bases between. The CDR3 runs to 15 residues. In germline, CDR1 is SGDLS, CDR2 YYNGEE. The CDR3 DNA is TGTGCCAGCAGCGAGCGCCCAGGGGACCAAGAGACCCAGTACTTC. This gives the protein CASSERPGDQETQYF.

This rearrangement joins TRBV5-8 to TRBJ1-5; TRBD1 matches at 8 bases. CDR1 and CDR2 (germline): SGHTS, YDEGEE. J lost 7 bases, V lost 1 base, and 7 bases had no gene match. This CDR3 region has 15 residues. CDR3 amino acids: CASSLWTGRQQPQHF. DNA of the CDR3: TGTGCCAGCAGCTTGTGGACAGGGCGTCAACAGCCCCAGCATTTT. Supplemented by reference TRBV5-8 and TRBJ1-5, the full variable domain reads EAGVTQSPTHLIKTRGQQATLRCSPISGHTSVYWYQQALGLGLQFLLWYDEGEERNRGNFPPRFSGRQFPNYSSELNVNALELEDSALYLCASSLWTGRQQPQHFGDGTRLSIL.

The chain employs TRBV5-5 and TRBJ1-5; D is perhaps TRBD1 (5 bases). Germline CDR1 reads SGHKS; CDR2 reads YYEKEE (reference sequence). V dropped 1 base and J dropped 0 bases, with 5 bases sitting between them. The CDR3 runs to 14 residues. CDR3 DNA: TGTGCCAGCAGCTTGACAGGTAGCAATCAGCCCCAGCATTTT. Protein product: CASSLTGSNQPQHF.

The J gene is TRBJ2-1, the V gene TRBV7-9; 9 positions match TRBD2. The CDR3 has 17 amino acids. The trim removed 5 bases at V and 7 bases at J, leaving 15 bases unmatched. The germline V gene has CDR1 SEHNR and CDR2 FQNEAQ (reference sequence). The chain's CDR3 is CASSMPSAGGPLNEQFF. CDR3 sequence (DNA): TGTGCCAGCAGCATGCCCTCTGCGGGAGGGCCCTTGAATGAGCAGTTCTTC. The whole variable domain, filled in from reference TRBV7-9 and TRBJ2-1, reads DTGVSQNPRHKITKRGQNVTFRCDPISEHNRLYWYRQTLGQGPEFLTYFQNEAQLEKSRLLSDRFSAERPKGSFSTLEIQRTEQGDSAMYLCASSMPSAGGPLNEQFFGPGTRLTVL.

This chain uses TRBV15 with TRBJ2-2; D not resolved. The CDR3 spans 15 residues. Germline values: CDR1 LNHNV, CDR2 YYDKDF (reference sequence). Trimming stripped 0 bases from V and 5 bases from J, with 10 bases between. The CDR3 region is CATSRDSSWTGELFF. The DNA of the CDR3 is TGTGCCACCAGCAGAGATAGTTCCTGGACCGGGGAGCTGTTTTTT.

The J gene is TRBJ1-1, the V gene TRBV18; 7 nucleotides align to TRBD1. CDR1 KGHSH and CDR2 LQKENI come from the germline V gene. Trimming at V came to 3 bases and at J to 3 bases, leaving 19 bases not matched to a gene. This CDR3 spans 19 amino acids. CDR3: CASSPRANRGFALDTEAFF. The CDR3 DNA reads as TGTGCCAGCTCACCTCGCGCAAACAGGGGATTTGCTTTGGACACTGAAGCTTTCTTT.